What follows describes a single TCR beta chain. This entry belongs to a study of CD8+CD57+ T cells in acquired aplastic anemia. V shed 1 base and J 5 bases; nucleotides not matched to a gene: 2. This CDR3 is 15 amino acids long. The V gene's germline CDR1 is LNHNV and CDR2 YYDKDF (reference sequence). Genomic DNA served as template for TCR beta VDJ and CDR3 profiling. In TCRdb, the reads were re-called with MiXCR into one record per CDR3 protein. Of approximately 81,000 distinct CDR3 sequences in the sample, approximately 45% are singletons; the top ten hold 66%. The clonotype comes from a human donor in good health, serving as a control. Material for sequencing was sorted CD4+, CD8+, or CD8+CD57+ T cells (not recorded which) from PBMCs. The chain combines TRBV15 with TRBJ1-4; 9 positions agree with TRBD1. CDR3 protein: CATSRGDRDNEKLFF. In DNA form, the CDR3 reads TGTGCCACCAGCAGAGGGGACAGGGACAATGAAAAACTGTTTTTT.